The clone carrying this T cell receptor beta chain appeared many times. Its antigen is as yet unknown. Cells sorted as Tregs were CD4+, CD25+ and CD127-/low. Constant-region reverse primers amplified full-length variable regions, followed by semi-nested Nested Universal Primer A PCR. TCRdb itself ran the 5' RACE reads through MiXCR, one entry per CDR3 protein. Seen here are 35,000 to 45,000 distinct CDR3 sequences, 22% observed once, and the top ten hold 3.5% to 4.5%. Study outcomes and limitations: Greatest tumor Treg TCR overlap was with tumor naive CD4+ cells.

CDR1 SGHRS and CDR2 YFSETQ come from the germline V gene. The CDR3 length is 15 residues. Trimming cost V 4 bases and J 7 bases; bases outside gene matches: 10. The chain is built from TRBV5-1 and TRBJ2-1; 8 nucleotides agree with TRBD1. The source of this sequence is a female donor with breast cancer. Sequenced sample: Tregs sorted from a lymph node. CDR3 amino acids: CASSLRQGLGNEQFF. DNA of the CDR3: TGCGCCAGCAGCCTTCGACAGGGGCTCGGAAATGAGCAGTTCTTC.